One sample yielded the 10 T cell receptor beta chains listed below, sequenced in a study of Ad26.COV2.S vaccination and SARS-CoV-2 variants. TCRdb's table, derived via immunoSEQ multiplex PCR, lists solely in-frame clones and lacks some. Among 300,000 to 400,000 clones listed, roughly 84% were seen once. As to treatment: roughly 19 received Ad26.COV2.S at low or high dose, single or two shots; about 5 received placebo; per-sample allocation not given. Sampling was done on day 63 after the first vaccine or placebo injection. The input for sequencing was peripheral blood, taken in a trial of Ad26.COV2.S vaccine versus placebo. The source of these receptors is a person between 18 and 59 years old who received the Ad26.COV2.S COVID-19 vaccine or a placebo.

The V gene is TRBV4-2, the J gene TRBJ1-5; possibly TRBD1 for D (6 bases). Deletions cut 2 bases from V and 2 bases from J, with 10 bases between. There are 15 residues in the CDR3. Germline V gives CDR1 LGHNA, CDR2 YNFKEQ. This chain's CDR3 is CASSQLGAGNQPQHF. In DNA, the CDR3 is TGTGCCAGCAGCCAACTGGGGGCTGGCAATCAGCCCCAGCATTTT.

The chain links TRBV2 to TRBJ1-1, with a tentative D call TRBD1 (6 bases). Germline CDR1 SNHLY, CDR2 FYNNEI. V dropped 8 bases and J dropped 0 bases, with 16 bases sitting between them. The CDR3 contains 15 residues. CDR3 sequence: CASHPDRLMNTEAFF. The CDR3 nucleotides read TGTGCCAGCCACCCTGACAGGTTAATGAACACTGAAGCTTTCTTT.

The V gene is TRBV6-4, the J gene TRBJ2-7, with D possibly TRBD2 on 5 matching bases. Germline values: CDR1 MRHNA, CDR2 SNTAGT. V shed 5 bases and J shed 9 bases, with 20 bases lying between them. There are 14 residues in the CDR3. The DNA for the CDR3 is TGTGCCAGCAGTCACACCCAACCCCCGGGGTGGCAGTACTTC. This sequence encodes CASSHTQPPGWQYF.

This rearrangement joins TRBV7-2 to TRBJ2-1; a possible D gene is TRBD1 (6 bases). This CDR3 region has 15 residues. V shed 1 base and J shed 3 bases, with 10 bases lying between them. CDR1 and CDR2 from the germline V gene are SGHTA and FQGNSA. CDR3 sequence: CASSLDRANYNEQFF. The CDR3 nucleotides read TGTGCCAGCAGCTTAGACAGGGCGAACTACAATGAGCAGTTCTTC.

The rearrangement joins TRBV6-4 to TRBJ1-4, with D uncertain. The CDR3 length is 16 residues. Looked up from germline, CDR1 is MRHNA and CDR2 is SNTAGT. V was cut by 3 bases and J by 7 bases, with 18 bases left in between. The CDR3 sequence is CASSESGIRGGEKLFF. The CDR3, as DNA: TGTGCCAGCAGTGAATCCGGGATTCGGGGTGGTGAAAAACTGTTTTTT.

This clone appeared a few times. J is TRBJ1-3 and V is TRBV4-1, with D uncertain. The germline CDR1 and CDR2 sequences are MGHRA and YSYEKL. The V and J ends lost 0 bases and 0 bases respectively, with 6 bases between them. The CDR3 length is 15 residues. Written as DNA, the CDR3 is TGCGCCAGCAGCCAAGATGATTTCTCTGGAAACACCATATATTTT. It specifies CASSQDDFSGNTIYF.

The chain is built from TRBV5-1 and TRBJ2-5; D possibly corresponds to TRBD2 (5 bases). V dropped 0 bases and J dropped 2 bases, with 11 bases sitting between them. The germline CDR1 and CDR2 sequences are SGHRS and YFSETQ. This CDR3 has 15 residues. As DNA, the CDR3 is TGCGCCAGCAGCTTGGGTAGCGCGAAACAAGAGACCCAGTACTTC. Protein product: CASSLGSAKQETQYF.

J is TRBJ1-5 and V is TRBV6-4; D is unresolved. V gave up 6 bases and J gave up 4 bases, with 13 bases separating them. Looked up from germline, CDR1 is MRHNA and CDR2 is SNTAGT. The CDR3 has 14 residues. CDR3 protein: CASRGGRSNQPQHF. The DNA for the CDR3 is TGTGCCAGCAGGGGAGGGCGAAGTAATCAGCCCCAGCATTTT.

This clone was found a few times. The V and J genes are TRBV5-4 and TRBJ2-7, with TRBD1 matching over 7 bases. CDR1 SGHNT and CDR2 YYREEE come from the germline V gene (reference sequence). The CDR3 sequence is 14 residues long. With V trimmed by 4 bases and J by 0 bases, 4 bases remained unmatched. The CDR3 reads CASSTGQSSYEQYF. In DNA form, the CDR3 reads TGTGCCAGCAGCACGGGACAGAGCTCCTACGAGCAGTACTTC.

V usage is TRBV7-3 and J usage is TRBJ2-2; no clear D gene. Germline V gene lookup returns CDR1 SGHTA and CDR2 FQGTGA. V shed 7 bases and J shed 2 bases, with 11 bases lying between them. This CDR3 is 14 amino acids long. The CDR3: CASKVGPNTGELFF. The CDR3 DNA reads as TGTGCCAGCAAGGTCGGCCCTAACACCGGGGAGCTGTTTTTT.